These T cell receptor beta chains were read from a single sample in a study of Graves' ophthalmopathy and Graves' hyperthyroidism. TCRdb recomputed calls from the multiplex PCR reads with MiXCR, one row per CDR3 protein. The repertoire consists of under 800,000 distinct CDR3 sequences, with about 24% occurring once and the leading ten covering around 7%. Sequenced: peripheral blood. These receptors all stem from a woman aged 18-29 years with stable Graves' hyperthyroidism. Some clones in this sample may be carry-over from other donors' samples. CDR3s include the opening cysteine and the closing phenylalanine or tryptophan. D genes are given only for firm matches. Clone size is stated in some rows and not others, as once, few, many or a class when expanded.

>TRBV15|TRBJ1-1|-|-
CATSRDVLRDTEAFF
TGTGCCACCAGCAGGGATGTTTTAAGGGATACTGAAGCTTTCTTT
>TRBV12-3/TRBV12-4|TRBJ1-1|TRBD1|few
CASRGQGADNAFF
TGTGCCAGCAGAGGACAGGGGGCGGATAACGCTTTCTTT
>TRBV6-1|TRBJ1-5|-|many
CASSPRGRNQPQHF
TGTGCCAGCAGTCCCCGGGGCCGCAATCAGCCCCAGCATTTT
>TRBV6-1|TRBJ2-7|TRBD1|few
CASSEFGTGGHEQYF
TGTGCCAGCAGTGAATTTGGGACAGGTGGCCACGAGCAGTACTTC
>TRBV2|TRBJ1-1|-|many
CASSESLTGRPEAFF
TGTGCCAGCAGTGAAAGTTTGACAGGCCGGCCTGAAGCTTTCTTT
>TRBV18|TRBJ2-7|-|many
CASSPPERSYEQYF
TGTGCCAGCTCACCCCCAGAACGGTCCTACGAGCAGTACTTC
>TRBV12-3/TRBV12-4|TRBJ1-1|-|-
CASSPSDRIGAFF
TGTGCCAGCAGTCCCTCCGACAGGATCGGGGCTTTCTTT
>TRBV5-1|TRBJ1-1|TRBD1|few
CANTVGQGNTEAFF
TGCGCCAACACCGTAGGACAGGGGAACACTGAAGCTTTCTTT
>TRBV18|TRBJ2-7|-|-
CASSPLDGAYEQYF
TGTGCCAGCTCACCCCTCGACGGAGCCTACGAGCAGTACTTC
>TRBV29-1|TRBJ1-5|-|many
CSVVGGDSNQPQHF
TGCAGCGTTGTCGGCGGCGATAGCAATCAGCCCCAGCATTTT
>TRBV27|TRBJ2-7|TRBD1|many
CASRETGSDEQYF
TGTGCCAGCAGAGAGACAGGGAGCGACGAGCAGTACTTC
>TRBV27|TRBJ1-2|TRBD1|-
CASRQGGLFGDGYTF
TGTGCCAGCAGACAGGGGGGGCTCTTTGGGGATGGCTACACCTTC
>TRBV14|TRBJ2-4|TRBD1|-
CASSHYSRGRPKNIQYF
TGTGCCAGCAGCCATTATTCCAGGGGGCGCCCCAAAAACATTCAGTACTTC
>TRBV10-1|TRBJ1-5|-|-
CASSELNGAAQHF
TGCGCCAGCAGTGAGTTAAATGGGGCAGCCCAGCATTTT
>TRBV11-2|TRBJ1-1|TRBD1|few
CASSLDRVVTEAFF
TGTGCCAGCAGCTTGGACAGGGTTGTAACTGAAGCTTTCTTT
>TRBV28|TRBJ2-7|-|many
CASSWASVPYEQYF
TGTGCCAGCAGTTGGGCCAGCGTGCCTTACGAGCAGTACTTC
>TRBV7-4|TRBJ1-2|TRBD1|-
CASSLPHRTLLGDRGRDYGYTF
TGTGCCAGCAGCTTACCACACCGTACCCTCCTCGGAGACAGGGGAAGAGACTATGGCTACACCTTC
>TRBV7-2|TRBJ2-4|-|few
CASSFNYVKNTQYF
TGTGCCAGCAGCTTCAATTATGTCAAAAACACTCAGTACTTC